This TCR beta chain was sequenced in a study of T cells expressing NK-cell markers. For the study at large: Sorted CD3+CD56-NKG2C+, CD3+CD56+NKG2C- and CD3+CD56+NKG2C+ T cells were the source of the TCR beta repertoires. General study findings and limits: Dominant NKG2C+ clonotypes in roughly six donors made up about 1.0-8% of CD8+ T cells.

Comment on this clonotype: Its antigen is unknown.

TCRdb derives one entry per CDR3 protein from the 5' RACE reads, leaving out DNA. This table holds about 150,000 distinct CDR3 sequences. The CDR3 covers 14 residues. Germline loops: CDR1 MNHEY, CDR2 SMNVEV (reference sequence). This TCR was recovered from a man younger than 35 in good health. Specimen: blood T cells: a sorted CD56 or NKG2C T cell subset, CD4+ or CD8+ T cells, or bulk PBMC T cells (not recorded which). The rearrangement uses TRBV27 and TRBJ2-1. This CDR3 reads CASSLSTEYNEQFF.